The 11 T cell receptor beta chains below come from one sample, sequenced in a study of shared clonotypes between healthy human individuals. The data were produced by immunoSEQ multiplex PCR, yet TCRdb's version contains in-frame clones alone and is incomplete. The sample has roughly 1,500,000 clones, approximately 98% seen once; the top ten hold about 0.42%. The specimen sequenced was naive CD4+ T cells sorted from blood. Subset: CD45RA+ positively selected. These receptors came from a man younger than 45 in good health.

The V gene is TRBV9, the J gene TRBJ2-1, with D maybe TRBD2 (6 bases). The CDR3 contains 14 residues. Per germline, CDR1 SGDLS and CDR2 YYNGEE. V dropped 2 bases and J dropped 5 bases, with 11 bases sitting between them. The CDR3 loop reads CASSVSGLNNEQFF. The CDR3 bases are TGTGCCAGCAGCGTTAGCGGCCTAAACAATGAGCAGTTCTTC.

Comments on this clone: Other DNA sequences of this sample code for an identical CDR3. The V call is TRBV18, the J call TRBJ1-1; 7 nucleotides agree with TRBD1. The junction had 1 base not matched to a gene; V was cut back by 3 bases and J by 0 bases. Germline-derived CDR1 and CDR2 are KGHSH and LQKENI. CDR3 length: 14 residues. CDR3 nucleotide sequence: TGTGCCAGCTCACCTGACAGGGTGAACACTGAAGCTTTCTTT. Residues: CASSPDRVNTEAFF.

The genes are TRBV14 and TRBJ2-1, with a tentative D call TRBD2 (6 bases). This CDR3 has 13 amino acids. V was pared by 3 bases and J by 10 bases, with 13 bases between. Germline V gives CDR1 SGHDN, CDR2 FVKESK. CDR3 DNA sequence: TGTGCCAGCAGCCATCAAGCGGGTGGGGAGCAGTTCTTC. Translation gives CASSHQAGGEQFF.

This clone showed up just a few times. This chain uses TRBV5-1 with TRBJ1-5; D is perhaps TRBD1 (5 bases). Looked up from germline, CDR1 is SGHRS and CDR2 is YFSETQ. The CDR3 contains 15 residues. V was shortened by 0 bases and J by 6 bases, with 13 bases between the two germline ends. CDR3 bases: TGCGCCAGCAGCTTGGATGGCAGGGATGGTCAGCCCCAGCATTTT. It is translated as CASSLDGRDGQPQHF.

The chain uses TRBV27 and TRBJ1-2; D is unclear. V lost 0 bases and J 3 bases, leaving 17 bases between the germline ends. Germline V gene data show CDR1 as MNHEY and CDR2 as SMNVEV (reference sequence). CDR3 length equals 17 residues. As DNA, the CDR3 is TGTGCCAGCAGTTTATCGATAAAGGAGGGAACGGACTATGGCTACACCTTC. This codes for CASSLSIKEGTDYGYTF.

The gene calls are TRBV4-2 and TRBJ1-2; tentatively, D is TRBD1 (6 bases). The ends were cut back, 0 bases at V and 7 bases at J, with 12 bases in the middle. This CDR3 has 14 amino acids. The germline CDR1 and CDR2 sequences are LGHNA and YNFKEQ. CDR3: CASSQEQGRPGYTF. CDR3 nucleotide sequence: TGTGCCAGCAGCCAAGAGCAGGGGAGGCCTGGCTACACCTTC.

V gene TRBV10-3 combines with J gene TRBJ2-1, with 11 bases fitting TRBD2. Germline trimming cut 8 bases from V and 2 bases from J; bases unmatched to any gene: 14. Germline assignment: CDR1 ENHRY and CDR2 SYGVKD. The CDR3 is 18 amino acids. Here the CDR3 DNA reads TGTGCCATCCGCTCCACTAGCGGGAGCGCTGTCCCCTACAATGAGCAGTTCTTC. Protein sequence: CAIRSTSGSAVPYNEQFF.

The chain employs TRBV5-1 and TRBJ2-1, with 14 positions matching TRBD2. This CDR3 is built from 16 residues. J gave up 4 bases and V 4 bases, and 4 bases lay outside the gene matches. Germline loops: CDR1 SGHRS, CDR2 YFSETQ. The CDR3: CASSIGTSGGYNEQFF. The CDR3 DNA sequence: TGCGCCAGCAGCATCGGGACTAGCGGGGGTTACAATGAGCAGTTCTTC.

The rearrangement links TRBV6-5 to TRBJ2-7; D might be TRBD1 (5 bases). Per germline, CDR1 MNHEY and CDR2 SVGAGI. This CDR3 is built from 15 residues. Trimming left V 2 bases short and J 0 bases short, with 11 bases between. The CDR3 here is CASSYGPGSSYEQYF. The CDR3 bases are TGTGCCAGCAGTTACGGGCCAGGGTCCTCCTACGAGCAGTACTTC.

The chain recombines TRBV10-3 with TRBJ2-1; D might be TRBD1 or TRBD2, each matching 6 bases. CDR1 ENHRY and CDR2 SYGVKD come from the germline V gene. V lost 9 bases and J 6 bases, leaving 18 bases between the germline ends. CDR3 length: 14 amino acids. CDR3 in DNA: TGTGCCATGATGGGGGCGGGGAATAGCAATGAGCAGTTCTTC. Its protein product is CAMMGAGNSNEQFF.

The CDR3 loop is CASRHGSSTDTQYF. The DNA for the CDR3 is TGTGCCAGTAGACACGGATCTAGCACAGATACGCAGTATTTT. The chain uses TRBV19 and TRBJ2-3; D is unclear. V lost 6 bases and J 0 bases, leaving 10 bases between the germline ends. The CDR3 has 14 amino acids. Germline lookup yields CDR1 LNHDA and CDR2 SQIVND (reference sequence).